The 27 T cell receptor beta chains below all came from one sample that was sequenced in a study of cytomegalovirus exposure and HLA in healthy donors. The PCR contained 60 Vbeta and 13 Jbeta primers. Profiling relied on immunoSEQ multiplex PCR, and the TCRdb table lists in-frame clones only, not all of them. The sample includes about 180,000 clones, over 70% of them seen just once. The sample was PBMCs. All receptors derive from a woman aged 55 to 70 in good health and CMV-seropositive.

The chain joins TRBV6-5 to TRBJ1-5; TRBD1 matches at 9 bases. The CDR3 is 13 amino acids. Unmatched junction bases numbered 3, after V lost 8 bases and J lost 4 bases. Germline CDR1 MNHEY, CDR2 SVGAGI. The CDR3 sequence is CASRDRENQPQHF. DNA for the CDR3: TGTGCCAGCCGGGACAGGGAAAATCAGCCCCAGCATTTT.

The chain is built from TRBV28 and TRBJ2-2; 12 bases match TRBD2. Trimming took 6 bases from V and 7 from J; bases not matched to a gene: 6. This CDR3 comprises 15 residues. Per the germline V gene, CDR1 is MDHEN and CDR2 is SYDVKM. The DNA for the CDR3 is TGTGCCAGCAGCTCTAGCGGGAGGGCGCTCGGGGAGCTGTTTTTT. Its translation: CASSSSGRALGELFF.

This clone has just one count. This CDR3 is CASSPTILFEQFF. The CDR3 bases are TGCGCCAGCAGCCCAACTATTTTATTTGAGCAGTTCTTC. This chain joins TRBV4-1 and TRBJ2-1; D not certain. V lost 4 bases and J 9 bases, leaving 13 bases between the germline ends. Germline CDR1 is MGHRA and CDR2 is YSYEKL. The length of the CDR3 is 13 residues.

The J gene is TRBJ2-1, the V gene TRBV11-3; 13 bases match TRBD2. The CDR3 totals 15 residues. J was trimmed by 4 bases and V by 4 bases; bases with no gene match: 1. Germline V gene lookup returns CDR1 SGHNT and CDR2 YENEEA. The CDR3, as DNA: TGTGCCAGCAGCTCGGGACTAGCGGGGTACAATGAGCAGTTCTTC. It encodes CASSSGLAGYNEQFF.

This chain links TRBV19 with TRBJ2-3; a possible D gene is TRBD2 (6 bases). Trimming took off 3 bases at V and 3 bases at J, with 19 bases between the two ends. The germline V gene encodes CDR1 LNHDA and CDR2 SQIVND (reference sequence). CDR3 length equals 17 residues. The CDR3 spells CASSMGLAARGTDTQYF. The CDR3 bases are TGTGCCAGTAGTATGGGGTTAGCGGCCCGGGGGACAGATACGCAGTATTTT.

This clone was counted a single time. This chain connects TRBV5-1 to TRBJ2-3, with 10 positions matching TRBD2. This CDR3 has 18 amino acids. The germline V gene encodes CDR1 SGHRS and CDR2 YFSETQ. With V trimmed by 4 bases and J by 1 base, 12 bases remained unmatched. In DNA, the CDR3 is TGCGCCAGCAGCGGGACTAGCGTGGAATTAGACCGCACAGATACGCAGTATTTT. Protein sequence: CASSGTSVELDRTDTQYF.

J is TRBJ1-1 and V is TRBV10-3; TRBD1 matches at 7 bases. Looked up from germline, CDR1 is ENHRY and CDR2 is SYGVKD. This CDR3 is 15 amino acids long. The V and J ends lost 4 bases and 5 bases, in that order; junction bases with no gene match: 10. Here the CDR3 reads CAISGVRQGGTEAFF. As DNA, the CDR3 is TGTGCCATCAGTGGTGTTAGACAGGGCGGGACTGAAGCTTTCTTT.

The CDR3 region is CASSIGGGYTEAFF. CDR3 nucleotide sequence: TGTGCCAGTAGTATAGGAGGGGGCTACACTGAAGCTTTCTTT. The chain is built from TRBV19 and TRBJ1-1, with 7 bases that match TRBD1. Trimming at V came to 1 base and at J to 3 bases, leaving 2 bases not matched to a gene. This CDR3 has 14 amino acids. Looked up from germline, CDR1 is LNHDA and CDR2 is SQIVND (reference sequence).

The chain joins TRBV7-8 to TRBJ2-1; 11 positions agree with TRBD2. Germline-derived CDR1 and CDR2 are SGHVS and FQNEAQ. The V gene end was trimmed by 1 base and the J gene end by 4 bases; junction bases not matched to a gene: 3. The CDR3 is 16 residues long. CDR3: CASSLVRLAGYNEQFF. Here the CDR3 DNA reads TGTGCCAGCAGCTTAGTTAGACTAGCGGGATACAATGAGCAGTTCTTC.

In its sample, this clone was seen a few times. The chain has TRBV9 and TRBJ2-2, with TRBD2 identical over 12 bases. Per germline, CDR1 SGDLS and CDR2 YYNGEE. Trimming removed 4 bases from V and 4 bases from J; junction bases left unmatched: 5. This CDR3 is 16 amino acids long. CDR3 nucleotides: TGTGCCAGCAGCATCGCGACTAGCGGGGGCACCGGGGAGCTGTTTTTT. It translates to CASSIATSGGTGELFF. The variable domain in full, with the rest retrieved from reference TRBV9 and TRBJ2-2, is DSGVTQTPKHLITATGQRVTLRCSPRSGDLSVYWYQQSLDQGLQFLIQYYNGEERAKGNILERFSAQQFPDLHSELNLSSLELGDSALYFCASSIATSGGTGELFFGEGSRLTVL.

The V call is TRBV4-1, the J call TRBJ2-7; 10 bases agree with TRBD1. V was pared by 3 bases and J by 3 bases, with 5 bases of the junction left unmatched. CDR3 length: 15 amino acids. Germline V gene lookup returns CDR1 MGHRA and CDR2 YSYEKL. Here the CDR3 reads CASSHAGQGIYEQYF. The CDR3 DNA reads TGCGCCAGCAGCCACGCGGGACAGGGGATCTACGAGCAGTACTTC.

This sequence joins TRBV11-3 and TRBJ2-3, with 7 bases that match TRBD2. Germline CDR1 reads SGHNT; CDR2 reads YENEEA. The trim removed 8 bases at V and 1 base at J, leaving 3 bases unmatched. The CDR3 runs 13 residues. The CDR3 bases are TGTGCCAGCCGCACTAGCGGCACAGATACGCAGTATTTT. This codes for CASRTSGTDTQYF.

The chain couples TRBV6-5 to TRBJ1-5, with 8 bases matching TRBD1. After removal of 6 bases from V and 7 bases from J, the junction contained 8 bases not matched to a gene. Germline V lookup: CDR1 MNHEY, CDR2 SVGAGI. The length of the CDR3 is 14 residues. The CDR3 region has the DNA TGTGCCAGCAGGACAAACAGGGGGGGGCAGCCCCAGCATTTT. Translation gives CASRTNRGGQPQHF.

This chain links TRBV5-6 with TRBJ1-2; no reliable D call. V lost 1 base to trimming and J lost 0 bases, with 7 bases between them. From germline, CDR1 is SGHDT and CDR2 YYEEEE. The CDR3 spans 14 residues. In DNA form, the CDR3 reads TGTGCCAGCAGCTTGTCGGGAGCTAACTATGGCTACACCTTC. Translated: CASSLSGANYGYTF.

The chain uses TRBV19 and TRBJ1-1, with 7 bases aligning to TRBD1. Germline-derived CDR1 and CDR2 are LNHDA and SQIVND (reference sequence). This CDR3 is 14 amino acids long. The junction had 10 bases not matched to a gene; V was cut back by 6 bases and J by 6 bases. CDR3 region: CASRDRQGSPEAFF. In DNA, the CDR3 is TGTGCCAGTAGAGATCGACAGGGTTCTCCTGAAGCTTTCTTT.

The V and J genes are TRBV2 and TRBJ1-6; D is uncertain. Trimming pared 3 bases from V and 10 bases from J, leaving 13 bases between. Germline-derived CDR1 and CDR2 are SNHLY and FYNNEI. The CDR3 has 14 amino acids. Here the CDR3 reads CASSEATPNSPLHF. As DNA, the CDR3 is TGTGCCAGCAGTGAGGCCACCCCCAACTCACCCCTCCACTTT.

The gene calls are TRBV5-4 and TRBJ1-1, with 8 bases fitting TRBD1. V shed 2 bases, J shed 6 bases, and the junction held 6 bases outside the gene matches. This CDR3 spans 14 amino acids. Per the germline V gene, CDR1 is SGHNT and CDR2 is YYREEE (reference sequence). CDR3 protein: CASSFGQGTSEAFF. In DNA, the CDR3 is TGTGCCAGCAGCTTTGGACAGGGAACATCTGAAGCTTTCTTT.

CDR3 nucleotide sequence: TGTGCCACTGGGGAGGGAAGCTCCTACAATGAGCAGTTCTTC. Its protein product is CATGEGSSYNEQFF. The chain couples TRBV28 to TRBJ2-1; the match to TRBD2 covers 7 bases. The V segment lost 10 bases and the J segment 0 bases; nucleotides outside the gene matches: 6. Germline CDR1 reads MDHEN; CDR2 reads SYDVKM. The CDR3 runs to 14 residues.

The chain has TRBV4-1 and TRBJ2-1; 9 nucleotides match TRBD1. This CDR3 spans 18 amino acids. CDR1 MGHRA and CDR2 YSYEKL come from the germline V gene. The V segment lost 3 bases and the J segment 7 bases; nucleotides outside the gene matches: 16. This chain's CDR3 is CASSQLGRVGQGTNEQFF. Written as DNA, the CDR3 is TGCGCCAGCAGCCAGCTGGGAAGGGTGGGACAGGGAACTAATGAGCAGTTCTTC.

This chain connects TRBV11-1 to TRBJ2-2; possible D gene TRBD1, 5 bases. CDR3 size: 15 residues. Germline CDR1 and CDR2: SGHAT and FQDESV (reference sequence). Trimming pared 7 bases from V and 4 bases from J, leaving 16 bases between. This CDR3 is CASNAPGSLTGELFF. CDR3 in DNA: TGTGCCAGCAATGCGCCAGGGTCCCTCACCGGGGAGCTGTTTTTT.

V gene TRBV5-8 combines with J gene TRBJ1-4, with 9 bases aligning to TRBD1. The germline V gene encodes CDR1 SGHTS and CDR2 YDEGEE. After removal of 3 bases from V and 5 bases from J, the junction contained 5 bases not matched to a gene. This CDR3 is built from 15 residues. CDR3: CASSSSGQGNEKLFF. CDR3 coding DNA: TGTGCCAGCAGCTCATCGGGACAGGGAAATGAAAAACTGTTTTTT. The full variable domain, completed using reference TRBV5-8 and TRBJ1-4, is EAGVTQSPTHLIKTRGQQATLRCSPISGHTSVYWYQQALGLGLQFLLWYDEGEERNRGNFPPRFSGRQFPNYSSELNVNALELEDSALYLCASSSSGQGNEKLFFGSGTQLSVL.

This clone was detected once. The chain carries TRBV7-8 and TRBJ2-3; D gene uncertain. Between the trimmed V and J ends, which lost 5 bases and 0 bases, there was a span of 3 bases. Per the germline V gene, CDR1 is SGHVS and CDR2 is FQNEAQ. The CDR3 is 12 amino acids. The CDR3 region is CASSLSTDTQYF. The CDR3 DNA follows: TGTGCCAGCAGCCTAAGCACAGATACGCAGTATTTT.

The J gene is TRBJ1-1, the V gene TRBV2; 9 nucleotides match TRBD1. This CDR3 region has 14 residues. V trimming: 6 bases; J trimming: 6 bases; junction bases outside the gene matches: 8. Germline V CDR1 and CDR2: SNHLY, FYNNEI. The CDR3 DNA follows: TGTGCCAGCAGGGGACAGGGCGTTTACGCTGAAGCTTTCTTT. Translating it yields CASRGQGVYAEAFF.

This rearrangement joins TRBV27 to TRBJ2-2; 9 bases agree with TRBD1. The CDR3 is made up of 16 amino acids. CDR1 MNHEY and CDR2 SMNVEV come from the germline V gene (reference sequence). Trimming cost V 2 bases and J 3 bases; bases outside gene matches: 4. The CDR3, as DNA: TGTGCCAGCAGTTTAGGGGACAGGGTCCACACCGGGGAGCTGTTTTTT. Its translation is CASSLGDRVHTGELFF.

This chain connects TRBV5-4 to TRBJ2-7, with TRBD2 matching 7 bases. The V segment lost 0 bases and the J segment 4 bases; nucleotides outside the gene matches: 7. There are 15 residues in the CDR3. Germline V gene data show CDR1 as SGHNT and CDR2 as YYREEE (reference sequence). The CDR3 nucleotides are TGTGCCAGCAGCTTGGGCGTCGGGGGGTTGTACGAGCAGTACTTC. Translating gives CASSLGVGGLYEQYF.

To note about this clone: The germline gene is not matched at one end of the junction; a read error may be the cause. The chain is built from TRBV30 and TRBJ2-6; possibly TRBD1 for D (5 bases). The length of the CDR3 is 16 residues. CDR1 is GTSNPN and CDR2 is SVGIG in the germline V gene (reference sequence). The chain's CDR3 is CAWSQGQANGANGLTF. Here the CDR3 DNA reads TGTGCCTGGAGCCAGGGCCAAGCGAATGGGGCCAACGGCCTGACTTTC. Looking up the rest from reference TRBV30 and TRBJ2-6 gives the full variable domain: SQTIHQWPATLVQPVGSPLSLECTVEGTSNPNLYWYRQAAGRGLQLLFYSVGIGQISSEVPQNLSASRPQDRQFILSSKKLLLSDSGFYLCAWSQGQANGANGLTFGAGSRLTVL.

CDR3 protein: CSAVQGSSQYF. The CDR3 DNA sequence: TGCAGTGCCGTCCAGGGGAGCAGTCAGTACTTC. The J gene is TRBJ2-4, the V gene TRBV20-1; tentatively, D is TRBD1 (6 bases). Trimming removed 6 bases from V and 12 bases from J, with 15 bases in between. Germline CDR1 DFQATT, CDR2 SNEGSKA (reference sequence). The CDR3 loop spans 11 amino acids.